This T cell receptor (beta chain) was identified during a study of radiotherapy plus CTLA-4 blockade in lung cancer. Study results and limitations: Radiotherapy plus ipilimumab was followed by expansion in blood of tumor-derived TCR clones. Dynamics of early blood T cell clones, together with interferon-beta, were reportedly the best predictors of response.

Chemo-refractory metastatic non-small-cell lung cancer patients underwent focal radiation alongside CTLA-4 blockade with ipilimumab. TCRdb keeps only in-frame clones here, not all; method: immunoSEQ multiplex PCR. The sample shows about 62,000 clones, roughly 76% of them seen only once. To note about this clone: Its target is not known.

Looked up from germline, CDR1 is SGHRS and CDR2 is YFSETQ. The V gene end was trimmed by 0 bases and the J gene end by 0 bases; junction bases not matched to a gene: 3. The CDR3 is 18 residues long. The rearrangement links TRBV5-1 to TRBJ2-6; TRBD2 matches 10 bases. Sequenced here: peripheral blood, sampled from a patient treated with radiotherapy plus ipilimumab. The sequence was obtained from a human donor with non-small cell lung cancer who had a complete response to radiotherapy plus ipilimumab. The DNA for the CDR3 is TGCGCCAGCAGCTTGGTGTTAGCGGGGGGCTCTGGGGCCAACGTCCTGACTTTC. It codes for CASSLVLAGGSGANVLTF.